These T cell receptor beta chains were read from a single sample in a study of cytomegalovirus exposure and HLA in healthy donors. Libraries were prepared by immunoSEQ multiplex PCR; TCRdb keeps only in-frame clonotypes and omits some of them. Of 200,000 to 250,000 clones listed, approximately 84% are singletons. The source material was PBMCs. These receptors were collected from a middle-aged woman in good health and CMV-seronegative. CDR3s include the opening cysteine and the closing phenylalanine or tryptophan. The order of the fields is V gene, D gene, J gene, clone size, CDR3 DNA, CDR3 protein. A D gene is named only where the DNA matches it firmly. A row's size may be missing; if present it is once, few, many or a size class.

V gene: TRBV5-1; D gene: TRBD1; J gene: TRBJ2-5; clone size: NA; CDR3 DNA: TGCGCCAGCAGCCGTGGACAGGGGGAAGAGACCCAGTACTTC; CDR3 protein: CASSRGQGEETQYF
V gene: TRBV7-9; D gene: NA; J gene: TRBJ2-1; clone size: NA; CDR3 DNA: TGTGCCAGCAGCCTTGTGAGGGAGCAGTTCTTC; CDR3 protein: CASSLVREQFF
V gene: TRBV30; D gene: NA; J gene: TRBJ1-5; clone size: NA; CDR3 DNA: TGTGCCTGGAGTCGGGGCAGGGGACCGCCCCAGCATTTT; CDR3 protein: CAWSRGRGPPQHF
V gene: TRBV6-6; D gene: NA; J gene: TRBJ1-5; clone size: NA; CDR3 DNA: TGTGCCAGCAGTTACTCCGTGGCGGACATACAGCCCCAGCATTTT; CDR3 protein: CASSYSVADIQPQHF
V gene: TRBV28; D gene: TRBD1; J gene: TRBJ2-7; clone size: NA; CDR3 DNA: TGTGCCAGCAGCCCCGGGACAGGTTCCTACGAGCAGTACTTC; CDR3 protein: CASSPGTGSYEQYF
V gene: TRBV19; D gene: TRBD1; J gene: TRBJ2-5; clone size: NA; CDR3 DNA: TGTGCCAGTGGGACAGGGGACTACCCTAAAGCAGAGACCCAGTACTTC; CDR3 protein: CASGTGDYPKAETQYF
V gene: TRBV25-1; D gene: NA; J gene: TRBJ2-1; clone size: once; CDR3 DNA: TGTGCCAGCAGTGAATCAGGGGCGGCGGGTGAGCAGTTCTTC; CDR3 protein: CASSESGAAGEQFF
V gene: TRBV12-5; D gene: TRBD1; J gene: TRBJ1-4; clone size: NA; CDR3 DNA: TGTGCTAGTGGTAGACAGGGGAGAGGTGAAAAACTGTTTTTT; CDR3 protein: CASGRQGRGEKLFF
V gene: TRBV7-6; D gene: NA; J gene: TRBJ1-5; clone size: NA; CDR3 DNA: TGTGCCAGCAGCACGGGGGAGGACGGGACCCAGCATTTT; CDR3 protein: CASSTGEDGTQHF
V gene: TRBV6-5; D gene: TRBD1; J gene: TRBJ2-3; clone size: NA; CDR3 DNA: TGTGCCAGCAGTTTTGACAGGGGCGGCGATACGCAGTATTTT; CDR3 protein: CASSFDRGGDTQYF
V gene: TRBV4-1; D gene: TRBD1; J gene: TRBJ1-2; clone size: NA; CDR3 DNA: TGCGCCAGCAGCCAATTGACAGGGAACTATGGCTACACCTTC; CDR3 protein: CASSQLTGNYGYTF
V gene: TRBV7-3; D gene: NA; J gene: TRBJ1-1; clone size: few; CDR3 DNA: TGTGCCAGCAGCCCTACAGGTTGGAGGGGGAACACTGAAGCTTTCTTT; CDR3 protein: CASSPTGWRGNTEAFF
V gene: TRBV28; D gene: TRBD1; J gene: TRBJ2-7; clone size: NA; CDR3 DNA: TGTGCCAGCACCCCAGGAAGGGACAGGCTTTGGTTC; CDR3 protein: CASTPGRDRLWF
V gene: TRBV19; D gene: NA; J gene: TRBJ1-1; clone size: NA; CDR3 DNA: TGTGCCAGTAGTCTCAGCGGAACTGAAGCTTTCTTT; CDR3 protein: CASSLSGTEAFF
V gene: TRBV5-6; D gene: TRBD1; J gene: TRBJ2-5; clone size: NA; CDR3 DNA: TGTGCCAGCAGTTTTCTAGGGACAGGGTCAAGTCAAGAGACCCAGTACTTC; CDR3 protein: CASSFLGTGSSQETQYF
V gene: TRBV10-3; D gene: TRBD1; J gene: TRBJ1-5; clone size: few; CDR3 DNA: TGTGCCATCAGTGAAAAGGACAGGGGATTGAGCAATCAGCCCCAGCATTTT; CDR3 protein: CAISEKDRGLSNQPQHF
V gene: TRBV6-6; D gene: NA; J gene: TRBJ1-5; clone size: few; CDR3 DNA: TGTGCCAGCAGTCAGGGGTTCGGCAGCAATCAGCCCCAGCATTTT; CDR3 protein: CASSQGFGSNQPQHF
V gene: TRBV4-3; D gene: NA; J gene: TRBJ2-5; clone size: once; CDR3 DNA: TGCGCCAGCAGCCAAGATCCGAGTCCCCAAGAGACCCAGTACTTC; CDR3 protein: CASSQDPSPQETQYF
V gene: TRBV29-1; D gene: TRBD1; J gene: TRBJ1-4; clone size: once; CDR3 DNA: TGCAGCGTTTTGGACGCGGACAGGGTGGTGTTTTTT; CDR3 protein: CSVLDADRVVFF
V gene: TRBV4-2; D gene: TRBD1; J gene: TRBJ1-1; clone size: NA; CDR3 DNA: TGTGCCAGCAGCCTTGGGGGACAGGGCTACACTGAAGCTTTCTTT; CDR3 protein: CASSLGGQGYTEAFF
V gene: TRBV10-3; D gene: NA; J gene: TRBJ2-5; clone size: once; CDR3 DNA: TGTGCCATCAGCGTCAGACTTCAAGAGACCCAGTACTTC; CDR3 protein: CAISVRLQETQYF
V gene: TRBV19; D gene: NA; J gene: TRBJ1-3; clone size: NA; CDR3 DNA: TGTGCCACCCGCCCCCCGCTGGGCAGGGGATTGTTGTCTGGAAACACCATATATTTT; CDR3 protein: CATRPPLGRGLLSGNTIYF
V gene: TRBV18; D gene: NA; J gene: TRBJ2-7; clone size: NA; CDR3 DNA: TGTGCCAGCTCACTCCTCGACACCCCGACAGTCTACGAGCAGTACTTC; CDR3 protein: CASSLLDTPTVYEQYF
V gene: TRBV28; D gene: TRBD2; J gene: TRBJ2-7; clone size: NA; CDR3 DNA: TGTGCCAGCGAGATCGGGGGAGGGGACTACGAGCAGTACTTC; CDR3 protein: CASEIGGGDYEQYF
V gene: TRBV2; D gene: NA; J gene: TRBJ1-1; clone size: once; CDR3 DNA: TGTGCCAGCAGCGCGACAACTGGCACTGAAGCTTTCTTT; CDR3 protein: CASSATTGTEAFF
V gene: TRBV25-1; D gene: NA; J gene: TRBJ1-1; clone size: NA; CDR3 DNA: TGTGCCAGCACCGGATACCCGGGGACTGAAGCTTTCTTT; CDR3 protein: CASTGYPGTEAFF
V gene: TRBV18; D gene: NA; J gene: TRBJ1-1; clone size: NA; CDR3 DNA: TGTGCCAGCTCGCGGACCGGGACACCTAAAATGAACACTGAAGCTTTCTTT; CDR3 protein: CASSRTGTPKMNTEAFF
V gene: TRBV11-2; D gene: NA; J gene: TRBJ2-5; clone size: NA; CDR3 DNA: TGTGCCAGCAGCTTAAAGCCGCGGGAGACCCAGTACTTC; CDR3 protein: CASSLKPRETQYF
V gene: TRBV29-1; D gene: NA; J gene: TRBJ1-1; clone size: NA; CDR3 DNA: TGCAGCGTTATCAGGGATCTACGGCCGAACACTGAAGCTTTCTTT; CDR3 protein: CSVIRDLRPNTEAFF
V gene: TRBV6-1; D gene: TRBD2; J gene: TRBJ2-3; clone size: NA; CDR3 DNA: TGTGCCAGCCCTTGGGGGGGGGTAGGTACGCAGTATTTT; CDR3 protein: CASPWGGVGTQYF
V gene: TRBV12-5; D gene: NA; J gene: TRBJ2-3; clone size: NA; CDR3 DNA: TGTGCTAGTGGATCGGGGGGCCGGAGCACAGATACGCAGTATTTT; CDR3 protein: CASGSGGRSTDTQYF
V gene: TRBV6-1; D gene: TRBD1; J gene: TRBJ2-2; clone size: NA; CDR3 DNA: TGTGCCAGCAGTGGACAGGGGGTATACACCGGGGAGCTGTTTTTT; CDR3 protein: CASSGQGVYTGELFF
V gene: TRBV2; D gene: NA; J gene: TRBJ2-7; clone size: NA; CDR3 DNA: TGTGCCAGCAGTGATGTGGGGGGGCGCTACGAGCAGTACTTC; CDR3 protein: CASSDVGGRYEQYF
V gene: TRBV19; D gene: NA; J gene: TRBJ2-2; clone size: once; CDR3 DNA: TGTGCCAGTAGTATAGTATCCGGGTTGAGCACCGGGGAGCTGTTTTTT; CDR3 protein: CASSIVSGLSTGELFF
V gene: TRBV7-9; D gene: NA; J gene: TRBJ2-7; clone size: many; CDR3 DNA: TGTGCCAGCAGCTTAAGCGGAACCTACGAGCAGTACTTC; CDR3 protein: CASSLSGTYEQYF
V gene: TRBV19; D gene: NA; J gene: TRBJ2-1; clone size: NA; CDR3 DNA: TGTGCCAGTAGTCCGGCTTTTGAGGGGGTTGAGCAGTTCTTC; CDR3 protein: CASSPAFEGVEQFF
V gene: TRBV5-1; D gene: NA; J gene: TRBJ2-5; clone size: NA; CDR3 DNA: TGCGCCAGCAGCTTGGCTGTTGGGGGCGGAGAGACCCAGTACTTC; CDR3 protein: CASSLAVGGGETQYF
V gene: TRBV27; D gene: TRBD2; J gene: TRBJ2-7; clone size: NA; CDR3 DNA: TGTGCCAGCAGAGAGGGACTAGTCTCGTCCTACGAGCAGTACTTC; CDR3 protein: CASREGLVSSYEQYF
V gene: TRBV6-5; D gene: NA; J gene: TRBJ1-2; clone size: few; CDR3 DNA: TGTGCCACTAGGGGCGACAGGTCCCCCTATGGCTACACCTTC; CDR3 protein: CATRGDRSPYGYTF
V gene: TRBV5-1; D gene: TRBD1; J gene: TRBJ1-6; clone size: NA; CDR3 DNA: TGCGCCAGCAGGGTGACGACAGGGGGCGGTTCACCCCTCCACTTT; CDR3 protein: CASRVTTGGGSPLHF
V gene: TRBV5-4; D gene: NA; J gene: TRBJ2-7; clone size: NA; CDR3 DNA: TGTGCCAGCAGCTACCTGGACAAGTACGAGCAGTACTTC; CDR3 protein: CASSYLDKYEQYF
V gene: TRBV6-6; D gene: NA; J gene: TRBJ1-6; clone size: once; CDR3 DNA: TGTGCCAGCAGAGACCGGAGGAGCTCCTATAATTCACCCCTCCACTTT; CDR3 protein: CASRDRRSSYNSPLHF
V gene: TRBV11-2; D gene: TRBD2; J gene: TRBJ2-3; clone size: NA; CDR3 DNA: TGTGCCAGCAGCTTAGCGCTAGCGGGGGGAAGGACAGATACGCAGTATTTT; CDR3 protein: CASSLALAGGRTDTQYF
V gene: TRBV5-4; D gene: TRBD2; J gene: TRBJ2-5; clone size: NA; CDR3 DNA: TGTGCCAGCAGCAGGGGAGGGCCCCAACTTCCAGAGACCCAGTACTTC; CDR3 protein: CASSRGGPQLPETQYF
V gene: TRBV7-6; D gene: TRBD2; J gene: TRBJ2-3; clone size: NA; CDR3 DNA: TGTGCCAGCAGCTTAGTGTCGGGACTAGCCCCAGATACGCAGTATTTT; CDR3 protein: CASSLVSGLAPDTQYF
V gene: TRBV5-1; D gene: TRBD2; J gene: TRBJ2-1; clone size: few; CDR3 DNA: TGCGCCAGCAGCTCGGGGACTAGCTTAGGGGATGAGCAGTTCTTC; CDR3 protein: CASSSGTSLGDEQFF
V gene: TRBV19; D gene: TRBD1; J gene: TRBJ2-2; clone size: NA; CDR3 DNA: TGTGCCAGCAACAGGGGGCGCCCCTCCGGGGAGCTGTTTTTT; CDR3 protein: CASNRGRPSGELFF
V gene: TRBV5-1; D gene: TRBD1; J gene: TRBJ1-1; clone size: NA; CDR3 DNA: TGCGCCAGCAGCCAAGGACAGGTGCTTATGAACACTGAAGCTTTCTTT; CDR3 protein: CASSQGQVLMNTEAFF
V gene: TRBV4-2; D gene: NA; J gene: TRBJ2-2; clone size: NA; CDR3 DNA: TGTGCCAGCAGCCAACAGATGGGCCCCTTGGAATCGGGGGAGCTGTTTTTT; CDR3 protein: CASSQQMGPLESGELFF
V gene: TRBV6-5; D gene: NA; J gene: TRBJ1-2; clone size: NA; CDR3 DNA: TGTGCCAGCAGTTTTGAGGGGGTAGGCTATGGCTACACCTTC; CDR3 protein: CASSFEGVGYGYTF
V gene: TRBV6-1; D gene: NA; J gene: TRBJ1-6; clone size: NA; CDR3 DNA: TGTGCCAGCAGATACGGAGCTAACTATAATTCACCCCTCCACTTT; CDR3 protein: CASRYGANYNSPLHF
V gene: TRBV6-4; D gene: NA; J gene: TRBJ2-3; clone size: NA; CDR3 DNA: TGTGCCAGCCCCCAGGATACCACGGGATTCACAGATACGCAGTATTTT; CDR3 protein: CASPQDTTGFTDTQYF
V gene: TRBV2; D gene: NA; J gene: TRBJ1-6; clone size: NA; CDR3 DNA: TGTGCCAGCAGTGAAGGGGGCCCAACCAATAATTCACCCCTCCACTTT; CDR3 protein: CASSEGGPTNNSPLHF
V gene: TRBV19; D gene: TRBD1; J gene: TRBJ1-2; clone size: NA; CDR3 DNA: TGTGCCAGTAGTCCTTCGACAGGGATGGAAGGCTACACCTTC; CDR3 protein: CASSPSTGMEGYTF
V gene: TRBV5-8; D gene: TRBD2; J gene: TRBJ2-3; clone size: NA; CDR3 DNA: TGTGCCAGCAGCCCTCGAGAGCGGGGGCTCTGGAGGGCAGATACGCAGTATTTT; CDR3 protein: CASSPRERGLWRADTQYF
V gene: TRBV6-5; D gene: NA; J gene: TRBJ1-1; clone size: few; CDR3 DNA: TGTGCCAGCAGCCAAGGAGACACTGAAGCTTTCTTT; CDR3 protein: CASSQGDTEAFF
V gene: TRBV30; D gene: NA; J gene: TRBJ1-2; clone size: few; CDR3 DNA: TGTGCCTGGAGTGAGACCAGGGGTTATGGCTACACCTTC; CDR3 protein: CAWSETRGYGYTF